This T cell receptor (beta chain) was obtained from a study of long-term antiretroviral therapy in people with HIV. V lost 2 bases to trimming and J lost 10 bases, with 17 bases between them. Germline-derived CDR1 and CDR2 are SNHLY and FYNNEI. This CDR3 has 14 amino acids. Per donor, at least one pre-ART and at least two post-ART PBMC samples were obtained. The libraries were made with immunoSEQ v3.0 at survey level. Using immunoSEQ multiplex PCR, the repertoire was profiled, and TCRdb retains in-frame clones only, with some absent. The sample contains around 16,000 clones, roughly 84% of which appear only once.

The chain has TRBV2 and TRBJ1-2; a weak D match, TRBD1 (5 bases). This receptor was identified in a woman between 35 and 50 years old with HIV. The specimen was unsorted PBMCs, collected 0.5 years after starting antiretroviral therapy. In DNA form, the CDR3 reads TGTGCCAGCAGTGAAACCGGAGACCCAGGGATCTACACCTTC. Amino acids: CASSETGDPGIYTF.